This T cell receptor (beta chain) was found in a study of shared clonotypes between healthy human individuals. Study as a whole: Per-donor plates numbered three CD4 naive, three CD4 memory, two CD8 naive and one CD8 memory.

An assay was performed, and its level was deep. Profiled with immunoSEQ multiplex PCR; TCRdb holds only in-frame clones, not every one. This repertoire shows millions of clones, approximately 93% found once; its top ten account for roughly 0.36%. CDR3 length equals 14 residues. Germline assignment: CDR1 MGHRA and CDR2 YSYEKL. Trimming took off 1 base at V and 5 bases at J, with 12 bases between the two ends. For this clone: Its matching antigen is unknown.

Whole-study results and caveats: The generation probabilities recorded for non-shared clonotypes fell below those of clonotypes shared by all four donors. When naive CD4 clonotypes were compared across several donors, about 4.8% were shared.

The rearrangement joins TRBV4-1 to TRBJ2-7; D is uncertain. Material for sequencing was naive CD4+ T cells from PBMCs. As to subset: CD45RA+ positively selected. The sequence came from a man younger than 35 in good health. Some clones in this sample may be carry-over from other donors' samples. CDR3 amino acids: CASSQGGVEDEQYF. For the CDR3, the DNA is TGCGCCAGCAGCCAAGGGGGTGTAGAGGACGAGCAGTACTTC.